This T cell receptor beta chain is drawn from a study of shared clonotypes between healthy human individuals. For the study at large: Every donor yielded three CD4 naive, three CD4 memory, two CD8 naive and one CD8 memory plate.

Donors had no recently reported acute infections or vaccinations and were HIV-negative. Profiling relied on immunoSEQ multiplex PCR, and the TCRdb table lists in-frame clones only, not all of them. The sample includes 2 million to 2.5 million clones, 85% to 95% of them seen just once. This clone was seen a handful of times. Its antigen is as yet unknown. Other DNA sequences from this sample encode an identical CDR3 as well. Germline CDR1 reads MNHNS; CDR2 reads SASEGT. V was pared by 2 bases and J by 4 bases, with 6 bases between. This CDR3 comprises 13 residues. The study's findings and limits: Few donors restricted represented genetic and exposure-history diversity.

Source material: naive CD4+ T cells from PBMCs. Regarding subset: CD45RA+ positively selected. The source is a young man in good health. Some clones in this sample may be carry-over from other donors' samples. V usage is TRBV6-1 and J usage is TRBJ1-5, with D tentatively TRBD1 (5 bases). The CDR3 coding sequence is TGTGCCAGCAGTGAACGGGGGAATCAGCCCCAGCATTTT. Translation: CASSERGNQPQHF.